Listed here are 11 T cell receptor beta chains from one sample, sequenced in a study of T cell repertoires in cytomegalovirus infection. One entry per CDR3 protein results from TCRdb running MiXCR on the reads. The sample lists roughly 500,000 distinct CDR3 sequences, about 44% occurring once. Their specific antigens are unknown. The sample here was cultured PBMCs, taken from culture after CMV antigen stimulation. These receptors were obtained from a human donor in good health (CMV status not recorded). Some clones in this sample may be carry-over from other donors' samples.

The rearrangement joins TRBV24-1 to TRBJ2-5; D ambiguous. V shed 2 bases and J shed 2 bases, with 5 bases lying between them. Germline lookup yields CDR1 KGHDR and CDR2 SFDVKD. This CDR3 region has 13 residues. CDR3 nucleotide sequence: TGTGCCACCAGTGATTCTATTCAAGAGACCCAGTACTTC. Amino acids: CATSDSIQETQYF.

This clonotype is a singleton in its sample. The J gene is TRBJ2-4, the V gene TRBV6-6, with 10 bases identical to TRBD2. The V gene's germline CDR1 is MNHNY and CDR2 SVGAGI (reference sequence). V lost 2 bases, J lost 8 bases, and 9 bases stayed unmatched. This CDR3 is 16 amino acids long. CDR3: CASSYGSGGAADIQYF. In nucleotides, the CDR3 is TGTGCCAGCAGTTACGGGAGCGGGGGGGCTGCTGACATTCAGTACTTC.

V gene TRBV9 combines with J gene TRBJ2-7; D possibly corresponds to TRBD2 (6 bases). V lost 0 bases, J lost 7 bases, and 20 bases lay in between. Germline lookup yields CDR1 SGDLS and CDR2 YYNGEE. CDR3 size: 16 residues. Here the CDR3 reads CASSVGYRDSRLEQYF. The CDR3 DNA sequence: TGTGCCAGCAGCGTAGGATATCGGGACTCACGCTTAGAGCAGTACTTC.

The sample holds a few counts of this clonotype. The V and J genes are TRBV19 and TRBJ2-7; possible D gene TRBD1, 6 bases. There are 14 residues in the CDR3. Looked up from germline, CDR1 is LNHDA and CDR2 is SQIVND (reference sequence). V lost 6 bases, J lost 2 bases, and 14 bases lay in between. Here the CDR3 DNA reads TGTGCCAGTAGCAGGGGACGGGAAGCCTACGAGCAGTACTTC. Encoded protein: CASSRGREAYEQYF.

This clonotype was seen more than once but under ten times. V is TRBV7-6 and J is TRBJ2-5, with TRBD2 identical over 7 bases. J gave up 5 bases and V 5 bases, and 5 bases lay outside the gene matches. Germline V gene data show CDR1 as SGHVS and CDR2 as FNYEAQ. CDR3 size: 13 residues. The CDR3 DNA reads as TGTGCCAGCAGCCAGCGAGCGGGGGAGACCCAGTACTTC. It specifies CASSQRAGETQYF. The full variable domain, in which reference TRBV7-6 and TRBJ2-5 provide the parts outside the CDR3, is GAGVSQSPRYKVTKRGQDVALRCDPISGHVSLYWYRQALGQGPEFLTYFNYEAQQDKSGLPNDRFSAERPEGSISTLTIQRTEQRDSAMYRCASSQRAGETQYFGPGTRLLVL.

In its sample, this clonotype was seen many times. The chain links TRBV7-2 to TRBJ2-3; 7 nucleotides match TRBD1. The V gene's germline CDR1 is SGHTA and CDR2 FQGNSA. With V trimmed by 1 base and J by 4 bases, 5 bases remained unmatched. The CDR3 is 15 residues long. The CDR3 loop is CASSLGFRGSDTQYF. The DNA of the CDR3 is TGTGCCAGCAGCTTAGGGTTCAGGGGGTCAGATACGCAGTATTTT.

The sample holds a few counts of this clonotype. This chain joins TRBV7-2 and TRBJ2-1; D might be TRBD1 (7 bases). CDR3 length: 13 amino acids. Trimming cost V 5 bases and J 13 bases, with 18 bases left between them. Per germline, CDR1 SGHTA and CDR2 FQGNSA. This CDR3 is CASSQGDGRNQFF. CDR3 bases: TGTGCCAGCAGCCAGGGGGACGGGAGAAACCAGTTCTTC.

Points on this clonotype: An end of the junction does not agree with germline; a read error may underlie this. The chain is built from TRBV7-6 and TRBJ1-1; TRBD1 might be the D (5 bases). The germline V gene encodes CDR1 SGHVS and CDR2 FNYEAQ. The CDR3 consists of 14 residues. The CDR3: CASRYLRGNAEAFF. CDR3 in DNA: TGTGCCAGCAGGTATCTACGGGGGAACGCTGAAGCTTTCTTT.

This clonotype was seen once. The CDR3 reads CSVEDSYNEQFF. The CDR3 DNA is TGCAGCGTTGAGGACAGTTACAATGAGCAGTTCTTC. The chain joins TRBV29-1 to TRBJ2-1, with a possible D match to TRBD1 (6 bases). Germline CDR1 is SQVTM and CDR2 is ANQGSEA. There are 12 residues in the CDR3. V gave up 3 bases and J gave up 4 bases, with 7 bases separating them.

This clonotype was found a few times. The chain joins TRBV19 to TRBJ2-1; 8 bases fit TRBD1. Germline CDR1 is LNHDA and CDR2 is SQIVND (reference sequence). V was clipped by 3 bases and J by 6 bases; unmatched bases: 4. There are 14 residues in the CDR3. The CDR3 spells CASSMAGGTNEQFF. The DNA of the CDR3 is TGTGCCAGTAGTATGGCAGGGGGCACCAATGAGCAGTTCTTC. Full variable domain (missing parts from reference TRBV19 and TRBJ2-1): DGGITQSPKYLFRKEGQNVTLSCEQNLNHDAMYWYRQDPGQGLRLIYYSQIVNDFQKGDIAEGYSVSREKKESFPLTVTSAQKNPTAFYLCASSMAGGTNEQFFGPGTRLTVL.

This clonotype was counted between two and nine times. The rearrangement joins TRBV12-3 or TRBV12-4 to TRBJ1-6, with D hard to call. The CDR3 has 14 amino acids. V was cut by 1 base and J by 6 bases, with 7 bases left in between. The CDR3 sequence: CASSLGELNSPLHF. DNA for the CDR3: TGTGCCAGCAGTTTAGGGGAACTTAATTCACCCCTCCACTTT.